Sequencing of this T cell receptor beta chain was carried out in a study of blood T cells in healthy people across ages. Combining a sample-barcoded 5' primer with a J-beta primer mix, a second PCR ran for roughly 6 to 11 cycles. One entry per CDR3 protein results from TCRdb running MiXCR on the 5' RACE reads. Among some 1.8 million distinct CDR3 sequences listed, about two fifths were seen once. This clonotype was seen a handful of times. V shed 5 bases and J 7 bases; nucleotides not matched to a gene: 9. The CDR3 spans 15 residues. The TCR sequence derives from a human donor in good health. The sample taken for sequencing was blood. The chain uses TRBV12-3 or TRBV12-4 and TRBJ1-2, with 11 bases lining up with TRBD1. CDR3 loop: CASSKRDRGYRGYTF. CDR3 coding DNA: TGTGCCAGCAGTAAAAGGGACAGGGGGTATCGTGGCTACACCTTC.